This paragraph covers one T cell receptor beta chain sequence. Its antigen is still unknown. Nothing much larger sits one base from this clone, and base qualities are not available. One collaborating source in Seattle enrolled patients during active infection and followed them longitudinally through the course of disease. Collaborating institutions collected whole blood in K2EDTA tubes following their own protocols. For TCRbeta analysis, collaborator samples were shipped as frozen whole blood, as isolated PBMCs, or as DNA extracted from either sample type. The immunoSEQ Assay, a bias-controlled multiplex PCR, was used to amplify TCRbeta CDR3 regions from genomic DNA. In the authors' own workflow: Nucleated cell counts per sample were estimated from amplification of reference gene primers within the assay. To quantify the absolute abundance of each unique TCRbeta CDR3 rearrangement, sequence reads were collapsed and filtered. For each sample, productive Simpson clonality was calculated by taking the square root of Simpson's diversity index across productive rearrangements. This is the immuneACCESS table as TCRdb keeps it, with only in-frame sequences that have V and J called. A part of the clones is gone; compared with another copy, unresolved V genes explain less than half, and the rest is unexplained. Clone size and the V and J calls come from that table; the DNA yielded D and trimming. Within this sample are about 270,000 clones, with approximately 86% of them counted one time only. Less than 15% of the sample lies in the top ten.

The germline V gene yields MGHRA for CDR1 and YSYEKL for CDR2. Taken from cysteine to phenylalanine, the CDR3 has 17 residues. Only the CDR3 DNA stays, 51 bases, in frame from base 1. V sheds 1 base and J sheds 0 bases, leaving 13 bases between their ends. This specimen comes from a study of blood T cell repertoires in COVID-19 (dated by TCRdb to between 2020 and 2021). As for the study more broadly: Samples covering the acute and convalescent phases of COVID-19 were provided by collaborators in the United States, Italy and Spain. The prospective study material was composed of cDNA or gDNA derived from T cells, B-cell-depleted T cells, or PBMCs. The dataset comprised deeply sampled blood TCRbeta repertoires from subjects exposed to, actively infected with, or recovered from COVID-19. The repertoires were released in a freely available public database meant as a resource for research on the immune response to SARS-CoV-2. The samples were drawn from two sources: the first 160 participants of the ongoing ImmuneRACE study, and about 1,300 subjects contributed by 6 global collaborators. Nearly every sample came with metadata listing a de-identified subject ID, COVID-19 status, age in years and sex. Where available, HLA class I and class II types were taken from metadata supplied by the sample provider and were not determined by assay-based typing.

The investigation overall reported the following: How much clinical and demographic metadata was included differed by source and by participant, and the metadata was provided uncurated.

The chain employs TRBV4-1 and TRBJ1-3; TRBD1 is a weak D gene call, 5 bases matching. The specimen was peripheral blood. This TCR came from a woman aged 70 to 79 with COVID-19, enrolled during active disease. The nucleotides read TGCGCCAGCAGCCAAGTTTGGGGACTGGTCTCTGGAAACACCATATATTTT. The resulting protein is CASSQVWGLVSGNTIYF.